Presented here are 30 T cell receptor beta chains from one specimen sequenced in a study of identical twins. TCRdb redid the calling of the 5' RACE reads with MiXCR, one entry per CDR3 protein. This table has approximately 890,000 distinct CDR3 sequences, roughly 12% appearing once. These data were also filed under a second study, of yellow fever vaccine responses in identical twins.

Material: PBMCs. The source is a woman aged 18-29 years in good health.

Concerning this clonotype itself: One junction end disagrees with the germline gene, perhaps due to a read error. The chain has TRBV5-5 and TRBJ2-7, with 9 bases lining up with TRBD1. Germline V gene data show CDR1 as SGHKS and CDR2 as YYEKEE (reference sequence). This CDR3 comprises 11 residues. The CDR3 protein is CASSLGDRVNF. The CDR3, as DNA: TGTGCCAGCAGCTTGGGGGACAGGGTTAACTTC.

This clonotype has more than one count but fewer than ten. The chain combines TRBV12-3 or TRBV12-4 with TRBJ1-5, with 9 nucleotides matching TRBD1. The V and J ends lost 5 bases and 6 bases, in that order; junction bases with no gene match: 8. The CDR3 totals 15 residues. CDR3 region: CASSPRTGAGQPQHF. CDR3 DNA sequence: TGTGCCAGCAGTCCTAGGACAGGGGCTGGTCAGCCCCAGCATTTT.

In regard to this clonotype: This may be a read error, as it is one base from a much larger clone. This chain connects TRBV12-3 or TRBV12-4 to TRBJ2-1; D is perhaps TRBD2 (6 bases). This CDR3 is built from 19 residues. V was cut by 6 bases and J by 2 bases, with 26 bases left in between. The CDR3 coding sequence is TGTGCCAGCAGCTCCAGGCTAAGATTGGAGGGAGAAACCTACAATGAGCAGTTCTTC. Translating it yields CASSSRLRLEGETYNEQFF.

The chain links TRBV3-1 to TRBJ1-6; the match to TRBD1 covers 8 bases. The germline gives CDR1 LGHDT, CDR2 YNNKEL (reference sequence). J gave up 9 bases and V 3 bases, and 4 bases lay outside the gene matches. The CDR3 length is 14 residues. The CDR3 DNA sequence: TGTGCCAGCAGCCATCAGGGGGCAGGTTCACCCCTCCACTTT. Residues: CASSHQGAGSPLHF.

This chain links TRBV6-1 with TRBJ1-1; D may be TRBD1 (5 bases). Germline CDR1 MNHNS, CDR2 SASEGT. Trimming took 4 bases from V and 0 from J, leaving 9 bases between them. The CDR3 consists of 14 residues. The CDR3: CASSGVRVNTEAFF. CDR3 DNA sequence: TGTGCCAGCAGTGGAGTCAGGGTGAACACTGAAGCTTTCTTT.

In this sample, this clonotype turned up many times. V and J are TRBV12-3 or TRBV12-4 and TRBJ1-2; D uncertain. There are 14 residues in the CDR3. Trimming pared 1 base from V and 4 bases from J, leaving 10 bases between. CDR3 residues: CASSLEGILYGYTF. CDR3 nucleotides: TGTGCCAGCAGTTTAGAGGGAATCCTCTATGGCTACACCTTC.

The CDR3 DNA reads as TGTGCCAGCAGCTTAAATACAGGGTCAATCGAGACCCAGTACTTC. Translating gives CASSLNTGSIETQYF. The J gene is TRBJ2-5, the V gene TRBV7-9, with D perhaps matching TRBD1 (6 bases). Looked up from germline, CDR1 is SEHNR and CDR2 is FQNEAQ (reference sequence). The CDR3 totals 15 residues. Deletions cut 2 bases from V and 5 bases from J, with 15 bases between.

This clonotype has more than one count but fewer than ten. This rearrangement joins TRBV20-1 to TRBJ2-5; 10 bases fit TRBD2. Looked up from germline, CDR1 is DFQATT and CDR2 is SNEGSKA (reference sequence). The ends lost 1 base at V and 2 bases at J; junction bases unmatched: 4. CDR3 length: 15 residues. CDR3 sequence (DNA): TGCAGTGCTAGAGCGGGTAGCGGGGGGCAAGAGACCCAGTACTTC. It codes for CSARAGSGGQETQYF.

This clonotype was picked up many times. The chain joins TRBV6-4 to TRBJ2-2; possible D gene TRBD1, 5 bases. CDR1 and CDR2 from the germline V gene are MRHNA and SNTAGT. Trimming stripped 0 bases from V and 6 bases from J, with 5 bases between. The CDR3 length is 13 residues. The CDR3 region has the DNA TGTGCCAGCAGTGACTCAGGGGCCGGGGAGCTGTTTTTT. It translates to CASSDSGAGELFF.

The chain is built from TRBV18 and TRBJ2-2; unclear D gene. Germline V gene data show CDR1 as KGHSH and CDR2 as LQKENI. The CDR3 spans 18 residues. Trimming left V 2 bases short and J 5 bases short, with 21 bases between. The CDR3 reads CASSPWVDSSSDTGELFF. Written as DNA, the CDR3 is TGTGCCAGCTCACCATGGGTCGACTCCAGCTCAGATACCGGGGAGCTGTTTTTT. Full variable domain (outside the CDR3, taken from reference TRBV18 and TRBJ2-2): NAGVMQNPRHLVRRRGQEARLRCSPMKGHSHVYWYRQLPEEGLKFMVYLQKENIIDESGMPKERFSAEFPKEGPSILRIQQVVRGDSAAYFCASSPWVDSSSDTGELFFGEGSRLTVL.

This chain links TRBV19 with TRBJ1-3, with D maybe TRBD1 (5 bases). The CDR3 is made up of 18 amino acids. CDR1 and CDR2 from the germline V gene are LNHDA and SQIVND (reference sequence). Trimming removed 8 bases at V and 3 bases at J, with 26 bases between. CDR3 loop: CASAGPAGAISIGNTIYF. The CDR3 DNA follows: TGTGCCAGTGCAGGCCCGGCCGGGGCAATATCTATTGGAAACACCATATATTTT.

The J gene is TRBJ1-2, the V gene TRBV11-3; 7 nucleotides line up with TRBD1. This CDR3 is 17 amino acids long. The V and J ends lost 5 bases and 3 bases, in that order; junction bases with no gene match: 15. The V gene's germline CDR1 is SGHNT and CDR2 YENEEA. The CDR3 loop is CASSPPPWSGGDYGYTF. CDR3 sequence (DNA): TGTGCCAGCAGCCCGCCTCCCTGGTCAGGGGGAGACTATGGCTACACCTTC.

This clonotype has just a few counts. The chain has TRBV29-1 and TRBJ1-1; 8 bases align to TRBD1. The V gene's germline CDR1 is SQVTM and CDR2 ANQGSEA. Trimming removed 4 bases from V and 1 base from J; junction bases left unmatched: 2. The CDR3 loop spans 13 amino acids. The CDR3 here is CSVVGQGNTEAFF. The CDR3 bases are TGCAGCGTTGTAGGACAGGGGAACACTGAAGCTTTCTTT.

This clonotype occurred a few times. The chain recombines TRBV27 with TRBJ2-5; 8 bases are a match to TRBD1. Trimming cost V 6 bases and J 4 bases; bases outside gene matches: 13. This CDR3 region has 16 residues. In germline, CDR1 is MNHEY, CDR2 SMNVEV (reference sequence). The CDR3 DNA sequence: TGTGCCAGCAGCTTGTCGGGAGACAGGGGTAGAGAGACCCAGTACTTC. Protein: CASSLSGDRGRETQYF.

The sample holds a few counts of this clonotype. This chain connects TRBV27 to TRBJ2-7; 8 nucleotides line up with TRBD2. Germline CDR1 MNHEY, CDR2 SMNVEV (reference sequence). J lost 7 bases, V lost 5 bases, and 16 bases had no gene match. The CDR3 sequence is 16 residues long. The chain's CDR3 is CASSAGTSVGVREQYF. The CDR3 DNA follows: TGTGCCAGCAGTGCCGGGACTAGTGTTGGGGTTAGGGAGCAGTACTTC.

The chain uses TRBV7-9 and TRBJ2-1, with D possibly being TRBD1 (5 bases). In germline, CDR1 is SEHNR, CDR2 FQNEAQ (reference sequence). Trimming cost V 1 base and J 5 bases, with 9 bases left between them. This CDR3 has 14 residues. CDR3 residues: CASSLGLGDNEQFF. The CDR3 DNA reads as TGTGCCAGCAGCTTAGGGTTAGGGGACAATGAGCAGTTCTTC.

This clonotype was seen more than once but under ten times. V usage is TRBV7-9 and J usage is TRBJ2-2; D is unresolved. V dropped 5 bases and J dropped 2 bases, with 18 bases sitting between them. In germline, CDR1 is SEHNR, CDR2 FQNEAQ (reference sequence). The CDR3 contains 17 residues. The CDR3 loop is CASSRYDKLPNTGELFF. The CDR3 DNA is TGTGCCAGCAGCCGATACGACAAACTACCTAACACCGGGGAGCTGTTTTTT.

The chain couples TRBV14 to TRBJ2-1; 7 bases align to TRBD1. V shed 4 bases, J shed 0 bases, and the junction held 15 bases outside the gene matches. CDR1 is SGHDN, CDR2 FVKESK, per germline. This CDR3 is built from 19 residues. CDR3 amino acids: CASSPPRNRGLSSYNEQFF. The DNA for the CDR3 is TGTGCCAGCAGCCCACCAAGAAACAGGGGTTTAAGCTCCTACAATGAGCAGTTCTTC.

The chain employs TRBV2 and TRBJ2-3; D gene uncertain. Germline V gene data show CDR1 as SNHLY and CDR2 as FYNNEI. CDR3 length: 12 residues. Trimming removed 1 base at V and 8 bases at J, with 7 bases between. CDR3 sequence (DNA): TGTGCCAGCAGTGAAGAGCCGGGTACGCAGTATTTT. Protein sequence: CASSEEPGTQYF.

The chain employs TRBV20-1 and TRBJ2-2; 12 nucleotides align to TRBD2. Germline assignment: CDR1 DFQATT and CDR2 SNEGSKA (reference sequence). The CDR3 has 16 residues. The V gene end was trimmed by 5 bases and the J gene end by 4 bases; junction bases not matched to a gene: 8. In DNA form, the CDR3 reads TGCAGTGCTGCCGCCCCTAGCGGGAGGGCCACCGGGGAGCTGTTTTTT. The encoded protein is CSAAAPSGRATGELFF.

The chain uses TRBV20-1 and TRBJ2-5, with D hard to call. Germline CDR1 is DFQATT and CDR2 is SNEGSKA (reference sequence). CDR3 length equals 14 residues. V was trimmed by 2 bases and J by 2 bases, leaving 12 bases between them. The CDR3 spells CSARKGTEQETQYF. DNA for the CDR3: TGCAGTGCTAGAAAAGGTACTGAGCAAGAGACCCAGTACTTC.

Written as DNA, the CDR3 is TGTGCCAGCAGCGTACAACCGGGACAGGGGGCCAAGGGTGAGCAGTTCTTC. This sequence encodes CASSVQPGQGAKGEQFF. The chain links TRBV7-8 to TRBJ2-1, with 12 nucleotides matching TRBD1. With V trimmed by 5 bases and J by 9 bases, 14 bases remained unmatched. The CDR3 has 17 residues. The germline gives CDR1 SGHVS, CDR2 FQNEAQ.

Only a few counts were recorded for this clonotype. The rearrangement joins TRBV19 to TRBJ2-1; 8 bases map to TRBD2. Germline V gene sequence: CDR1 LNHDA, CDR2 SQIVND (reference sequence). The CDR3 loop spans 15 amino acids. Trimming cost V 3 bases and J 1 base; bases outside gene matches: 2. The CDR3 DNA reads TGTGCCAGTAGTATCGGACTAGCATCCTACAATGAGCAGTTCTTC. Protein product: CASSIGLASYNEQFF. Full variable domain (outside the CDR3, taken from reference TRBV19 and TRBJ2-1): DGGITQSPKYLFRKEGQNVTLSCEQNLNHDAMYWYRQDPGQGLRLIYYSQIVNDFQKGDIAEGYSVSREKKESFPLTVTSAQKNPTAFYLCASSIGLASYNEQFFGPGTRLTVL.

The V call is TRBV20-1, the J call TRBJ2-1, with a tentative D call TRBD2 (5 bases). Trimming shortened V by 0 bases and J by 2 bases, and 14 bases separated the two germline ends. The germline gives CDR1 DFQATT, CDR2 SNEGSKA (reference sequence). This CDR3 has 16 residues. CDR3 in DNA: TGCAGTGCTAGAGATCATGTGTGGGAGACCTACAATGAGCAGTTCTTC. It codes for CSARDHVWETYNEQFF.

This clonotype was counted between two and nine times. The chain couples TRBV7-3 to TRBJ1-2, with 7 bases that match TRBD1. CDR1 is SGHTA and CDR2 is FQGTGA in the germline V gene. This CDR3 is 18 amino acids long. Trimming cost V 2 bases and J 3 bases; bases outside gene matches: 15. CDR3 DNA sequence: TGTGCCAGCAGCTTAGTCGGTGGGACAGTTCGAGTTCACTATGGCTACACCTTC. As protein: CASSLVGGTVRVHYGYTF.

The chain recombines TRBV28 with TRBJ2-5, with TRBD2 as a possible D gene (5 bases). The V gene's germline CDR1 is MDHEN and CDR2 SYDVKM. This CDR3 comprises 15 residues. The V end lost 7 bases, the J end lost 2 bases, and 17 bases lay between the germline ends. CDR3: CASMTRRAAQETQYF. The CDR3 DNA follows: TGTGCCAGCATGACCAGGCGGGCGGCACAAGAGACCCAGTACTTC.

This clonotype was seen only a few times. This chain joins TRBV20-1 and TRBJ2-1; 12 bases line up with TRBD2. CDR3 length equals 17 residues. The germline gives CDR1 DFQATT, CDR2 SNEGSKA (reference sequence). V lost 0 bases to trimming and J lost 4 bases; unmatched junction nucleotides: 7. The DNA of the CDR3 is TGCAGTGCTAGAGATCTCGGACTAGCGGGACTGTACAATGAGCAGTTCTTC. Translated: CSARDLGLAGLYNEQFF.

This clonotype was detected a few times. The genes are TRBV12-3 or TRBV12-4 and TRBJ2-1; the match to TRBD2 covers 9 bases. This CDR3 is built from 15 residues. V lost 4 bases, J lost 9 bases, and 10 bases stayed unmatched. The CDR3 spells CASSSGSGGLGEQFF. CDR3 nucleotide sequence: TGTGCCAGCAGTTCCGGTAGCGGGGGCCTGGGTGAGCAGTTCTTC.

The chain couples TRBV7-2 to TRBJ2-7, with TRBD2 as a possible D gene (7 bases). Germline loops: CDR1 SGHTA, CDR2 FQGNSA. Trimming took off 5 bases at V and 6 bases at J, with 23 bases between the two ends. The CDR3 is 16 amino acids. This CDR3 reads CASSRSRGGRGVEQYF. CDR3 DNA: TGTGCCAGCAGCCGAAGCAGGGGAGGGAGGGGGGTCGAGCAGTACTTC.

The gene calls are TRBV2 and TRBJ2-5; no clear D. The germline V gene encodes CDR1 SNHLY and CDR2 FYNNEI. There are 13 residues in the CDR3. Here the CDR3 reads CAQSSSRQETQYF. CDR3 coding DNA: TGTGCTCAAAGTTCGTCCCGGCAAGAGACCCAGTACTTC.